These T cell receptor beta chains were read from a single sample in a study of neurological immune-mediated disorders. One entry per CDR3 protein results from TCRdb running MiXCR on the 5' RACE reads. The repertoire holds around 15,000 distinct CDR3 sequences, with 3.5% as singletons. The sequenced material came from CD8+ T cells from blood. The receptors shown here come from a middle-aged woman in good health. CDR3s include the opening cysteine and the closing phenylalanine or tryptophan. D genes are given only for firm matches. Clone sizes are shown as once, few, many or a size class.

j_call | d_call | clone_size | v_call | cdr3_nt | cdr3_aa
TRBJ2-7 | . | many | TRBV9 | TGTGCCAGCAGCGTAGCCCAGAGCTCAAGCTCCTACGAGCAGTACTTC | CASSVAQSSSSYEQYF
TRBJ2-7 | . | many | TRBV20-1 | TGCAGTGCTAGAGCTGTTAGCTCCTACGAGCAGTACTTC | CSARAVSSYEQYF
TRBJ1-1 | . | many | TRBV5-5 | TGTGCCAGCAGCTTGGCTGAGTACACTGAAGCTTTCTTT | CASSLAEYTEAFF
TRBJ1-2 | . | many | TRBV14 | TGTGCCAGCAGCCAAGTAGGACTACAAACCTTC | CASSQVGLQTF
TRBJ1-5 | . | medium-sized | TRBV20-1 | TGCAGTGCTAGAGATAATGGGGAAACTCAGCCCCAGCATTTT | CSARDNGETQPQHF
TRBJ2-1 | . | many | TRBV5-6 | TGTGCCAGCAGCTGGACAGTGAGCTCCTACAATGAGCAGTTCTTC | CASSWTVSSYNEQFF
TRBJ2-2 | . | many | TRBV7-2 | TGTGCCAGCAGCTTAATCGGGGAGCTGTTTTTT | CASSLIGELFF
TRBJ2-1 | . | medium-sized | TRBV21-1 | TGTGCCAGCAGCAAAGCAGGGGGACAGGGACCCTACAATGAGCAGTTCTTC | CASSKAGGQGPYNEQFF
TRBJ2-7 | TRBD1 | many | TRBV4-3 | TGCGCCAGCAGCCAAGCAGGGGGCGCTTCCTACGAGCAGTACTTC | CASSQAGGASYEQYF
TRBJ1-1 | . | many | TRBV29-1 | TGCAGCGTTGAAGGGGGGGAGGCTGAAGCTTTCTTT | CSVEGGEAEAFF